These T cell receptor beta chains were read from a single sample in a study of T cell clusters in autoimmune cytopenias. For each CDR3 protein, TCRdb gives one entry from its re-call of the multiplex PCR reads, without DNA. Recorded for this sample: around 9,700 distinct CDR3 sequences. Another study also made use of these data, one on T cell repertoires in aging, cancer and after chemotherapy.

Sequencing input: peripheral blood. These receptors all stem from a human donor in good health. The CDR3 runs from the conserved cysteine through the conserved F or W. Fields, in order: V gene, clone size, J gene, CDR3 protein. Clone size is given for some rows only: seen once, a few or many times, or a class if the clone is expanded.

V gene: TRBV7-9; clone size: -; J gene: TRBJ2-1; CDR3 protein: CASSLSLAGSYNEQFF
V gene: TRBV19; clone size: -; J gene: TRBJ2-5; CDR3 protein: CASSMSTSTLPGTQYF
V gene: TRBV12-3/TRBV12-4; clone size: -; J gene: TRBJ2-3; CDR3 protein: CASSSNRDTGSITDTQYF
V gene: TRBV6-5; clone size: -; J gene: TRBJ2-2; CDR3 protein: CASSDGSGSNTGELFF
V gene: TRBV18; clone size: -; J gene: TRBJ2-5; CDR3 protein: CASSPLGSGTKETQYF
V gene: TRBV18; clone size: -; J gene: TRBJ1-5; CDR3 protein: CASSPSYGLNQPQHF
V gene: TRBV20-1; clone size: -; J gene: TRBJ1-4; CDR3 protein: CSARDIRGTENEKLFF
V gene: TRBV27; clone size: -; J gene: TRBJ1-1; CDR3 protein: CASSTNRGRGTEAFF
V gene: TRBV28; clone size: -; J gene: TRBJ1-2; CDR3 protein: CASSLVELGYGYTF
V gene: TRBV19; clone size: -; J gene: TRBJ1-4; CDR3 protein: CASGNRVDEKLFF
V gene: TRBV30; clone size: medium-sized; J gene: TRBJ2-2; CDR3 protein: CAWGSGTGLTGELFF
V gene: TRBV5-1; clone size: -; J gene: TRBJ2-1; CDR3 protein: CASSPAGGYNEQFF
V gene: TRBV6-5; clone size: -; J gene: TRBJ2-7; CDR3 protein: CATWSLNAYEQYF
V gene: TRBV30; clone size: -; J gene: TRBJ1-1; CDR3 protein: CAWRQYMNTEAFF
V gene: TRBV24-1; clone size: -; J gene: TRBJ2-1; CDR3 protein: CATSEQGVEQFF
V gene: TRBV27; clone size: -; J gene: TRBJ2-1; CDR3 protein: CASKLGAPGNEQFF
V gene: TRBV15; clone size: -; J gene: TRBJ2-2; CDR3 protein: CATSRDWRTGGYTGELFF
V gene: TRBV19; clone size: -; J gene: TRBJ2-1; CDR3 protein: CASSKLAGGYNEQFF
V gene: TRBV18; clone size: -; J gene: TRBJ1-2; CDR3 protein: CASSPSGYGYTF
V gene: TRBV19; clone size: -; J gene: TRBJ1-2; CDR3 protein: CASSISAGADGYTF
V gene: TRBV27; clone size: -; J gene: TRBJ1-2; CDR3 protein: CATPPPTNYGYTF
V gene: TRBV29-1; clone size: -; J gene: TRBJ1-2; CDR3 protein: CSVQGQVHYGYTF
V gene: TRBV27; clone size: -; J gene: TRBJ2-7; CDR3 protein: CASSLTGGTYEQYF
V gene: TRBV15; clone size: -; J gene: TRBJ2-6; CDR3 protein: CATSRVDSTGVNVLTF
V gene: TRBV6-1; clone size: -; J gene: TRBJ2-1; CDR3 protein: CASRRLNNQQFF
V gene: TRBV6-2/TRBV6-3; clone size: -; J gene: TRBJ2-1; CDR3 protein: CASSLHRDRPVNEQFF
V gene: TRBV29-1; clone size: medium-sized; J gene: TRBJ2-3; CDR3 protein: CSAHAAGGDTQYF
V gene: TRBV6-5; clone size: -; J gene: TRBJ2-5; CDR3 protein: CASSPPGRETQYF
V gene: TRBV6-5; clone size: -; J gene: TRBJ2-6; CDR3 protein: CASSYEDSYSGANVLTF
V gene: TRBV6-1; clone size: -; J gene: TRBJ2-5; CDR3 protein: CASSEVGGGTQYF
V gene: TRBV7-6; clone size: -; J gene: TRBJ1-3; CDR3 protein: CASSLRTNGNTIYF
V gene: TRBV30; clone size: medium-sized; J gene: TRBJ2-3; CDR3 protein: CAWRAGVGADTQYF
V gene: TRBV18; clone size: -; J gene: TRBJ1-1; CDR3 protein: CASSSGSLNTEAFF
V gene: TRBV29-1; clone size: -; J gene: TRBJ2-5; CDR3 protein: CSVDRTGRGETQYF
V gene: TRBV12-3/TRBV12-4; clone size: -; J gene: TRBJ1-2; CDR3 protein: CASSLSGNGYTF
V gene: TRBV12-3/TRBV12-4; clone size: -; J gene: TRBJ1-1; CDR3 protein: CASSSGTEAFF
V gene: TRBV29-1; clone size: -; J gene: TRBJ2-7; CDR3 protein: CSATQGTSGSEQYF
V gene: TRBV6-2/TRBV6-3; clone size: -; J gene: TRBJ2-1; CDR3 protein: CASSHTAGGGEQFF